The TCR beta chain described here comes from a study of blood T cell repertoires in COVID-19. Study at large: Acute-phase and convalescent COVID-19 samples originated in the United States, Italy and Spain. The cDNA or gDNA used as material had been derived from T cells, B-cell-depleted T cells, or PBMCs.

This clone was seen only a few times. The CDR3 sequence is 15 residues long. The germline V gene has CDR1 MNHEY and CDR2 SVGAGI. V shed 3 bases and J shed 0 bases, with 9 bases lying between them. Per the study methods: Scientists estimated how many nucleated cells there were by amplifying reference gene primers. Assay: immunoSEQ multiplex PCR; the TCRdb copy retains only in-frame clones and omits some. Clone size and the V and J calls come from that table; the DNA yielded D and trimming. The table has some 99,000 clones, 81% seen once. The sequence was obtained from an elderly woman with acute or convalescent COVID-19. The material sequenced was peripheral blood. This sequence joins TRBV6-5 and TRBJ1-3; D uncertain. CDR3 loop: CASSYNGGSGNTIYF. CDR3 nucleotide sequence: TGTGCCAGCAGTTATAACGGCGGCTCTGGAAACACCATATATTTT.